A single sample gave rise to the 21 T cell receptor beta chains below, sequenced in a study of human CD4 T cells and Enterobacteriaceae. Sorting took every CD4+ cell except CD45RA+CCR7+CD95- naive cells, reaching over 95% purity. Here immunoSEQ multiplex PCR was the method, and the copy in TCRdb shows in-frame clones only, minus some. In the table there are roughly 30,000 clones, approximately 82% of which are singletons. The source material was memory CD4+ T cells from blood. The receptors derive from a human donor in good health.

The chain recombines TRBV5-1 with TRBJ2-2, with 10 bases identical to TRBD2. Germline V lookup: CDR1 SGHRS, CDR2 YFSETQ. J lost 1 base, V lost 4 bases, and 4 bases had no gene match. The CDR3 is 16 residues long. CDR3 bases: TGCGCCAGCAGCGGCAGCGGGAGGGAGAACACCGGGGAGCTGTTTTTT. It is translated as CASSGSGRENTGELFF.

The J gene is TRBJ1-1, the V gene TRBV5-1; no clear D. The length of the CDR3 is 14 residues. Germline CDR1 SGHRS, CDR2 YFSETQ. V was cut by 0 bases and J by 1 base, with 7 bases left in between. CDR3 in amino acids: CASSLGNENTEAFF. DNA of the CDR3: TGCGCCAGCAGCTTGGGGAACGAGAACACTGAAGCTTTCTTT. Full variable domain (rest looked up from reference TRBV5-1 and TRBJ1-1): KAGVTQTPRYLIKTRGQQVTLSCSPISGHRSVSWYQQTPGQGLQFLFEYFSETQRNKGNFPGRFSGRQFSNSRSEMNVSTLELGDSALYLCASSLGNENTEAFFGQGTRLTVV.

This sequence joins TRBV2 and TRBJ1-4, with TRBD1 as a possible D gene (6 bases). Germline CDR1 reads SNHLY; CDR2 reads FYNNEI. The CDR3 extends over 15 amino acids. V lost 6 bases and J 8 bases, leaving 19 bases between the germline ends. CDR3: CASRALDGGAEKLFF. The CDR3 coding sequence is TGTGCCAGCAGGGCTTTAGATGGGGGGGCGGAAAAACTGTTTTTT.

This chain uses TRBV28 with TRBJ1-3, with TRBD1 as a possible D gene (6 bases). V was cut by 6 bases and J by 0 bases, with 18 bases left in between. This CDR3 region has 17 residues. Germline CDR1 reads MDHEN; CDR2 reads SYDVKM. Here the CDR3 reads CASSLVLSGVSGNTIYF. The CDR3 DNA reads as TGTGCCAGCAGCCTTGTCCTGTCAGGGGTCTCTGGAAACACCATATATTTT.

The rearrangement uses TRBV5-4 and TRBJ2-3, with 9 bases identical to TRBD2. Trimming cost V 5 bases and J 1 base; bases outside gene matches: 5. This CDR3 has 15 amino acids. The germline V gene has CDR1 SGHNT and CDR2 YYREEE (reference sequence). CDR3 residues: CASSSRTSGTDTQYF. CDR3 DNA sequence: TGTGCCAGCAGTTCCCGGACTAGCGGCACAGATACGCAGTATTTT.

The rearrangement joins TRBV30 to TRBJ1-3, with D perhaps matching TRBD1 (6 bases). Deletions cut 2 bases from V and 5 bases from J, with 19 bases between. The CDR3 contains 16 residues. Germline V lookup: CDR1 GTSNPN, CDR2 SVGIG (reference sequence). The CDR3 DNA reads TGTGCCTGGAGTCGGGGGACACCGGGGGGCAGAAACACCATATATTTT. Translated, it gives CAWSRGTPGGRNTIYF.

The gene calls are TRBV6-5 and TRBJ2-7, with TRBD2 identical over 8 bases. The CDR3 is 14 residues long. The J segment lost 6 bases and the V segment lost 7 bases, leaving 11 bases of the junction unmatched. The germline CDR1 and CDR2 sequences are MNHEY and SVGAGI. The CDR3 sequence: CASTPGGPGGEQYF. As DNA, the CDR3 is TGTGCCAGCACCCCGGGAGGGCCTGGGGGCGAGCAGTACTTC.

This clone was observed a handful of times. The V gene is TRBV25-1, the J gene TRBJ2-5, with 8 bases aligning to TRBD1. Trimming removed 4 bases from V and 5 bases from J; junction bases left unmatched: 3. This CDR3 spans 13 amino acids. CDR1 MGHDK and CDR2 SYGVNS come from the germline V gene. CDR3 coding DNA: TGTGCCAGCAGTGTGACAGGGGTGGAGACCCAGTACTTC. Translation: CASSVTGVETQYF.

In its sample, this clone was seen once. The chain links TRBV7-3 to TRBJ2-2, with D perhaps TRBD2 (5 bases). Deletions cut 2 bases from V and 6 bases from J, with 10 bases between. Germline values: CDR1 SGHTA, CDR2 FQGTGA. The CDR3 contains 14 residues. The CDR3 sequence is CASSLEGRAGELFF. In nucleotides, the CDR3 is TGTGCCAGCAGCTTAGAGGGTCGCGCCGGGGAGCTGTTTTTT. Complete variable domain (other parts from reference TRBV7-3 and TRBJ2-2): GAGVSQTPSNKVTEKGKYVELRCDPISGHTALYWYRQSLGQGPEFLIYFQGTGAADDSGLPNDRFFAVRPEGSVSTLKIQRTERGDSAVYLCASSLEGRAGELFFGEGSRLTVL.

This chain links TRBV11-2 with TRBJ2-3; D is undetermined. Per the germline V gene, CDR1 is SGHAT and CDR2 is FQNNGV. The CDR3 consists of 16 residues. The V and J ends lost 5 bases and 0 bases respectively, with 15 bases between them. CDR3 coding DNA: TGTGCCAGCAGCATCCATGGAAGCTCTAGCACAGATACGCAGTATTTT. It yields the protein CASSIHGSSSTDTQYF.

The chain uses TRBV28 and TRBJ1-6, with 7 positions matching TRBD1. The V gene's germline CDR1 is MDHEN and CDR2 SYDVKM. The CDR3 spans 16 residues. The V segment lost 3 bases and the J segment 7 bases; nucleotides outside the gene matches: 9. The CDR3 nucleotides are TGTGCCAGCAGTTTTCCCCCCGGGACAGCGAATTCACCCCTCCACTTT. Translated, it gives CASSFPPGTANSPLHF.

The chain recombines TRBV7-2 with TRBJ2-3, with D unclear. CDR1 and CDR2 from the germline V gene are SGHTA and FQGNSA. Trimming removed 8 bases at V and 8 bases at J, with 14 bases between. The CDR3 consists of 12 residues. The CDR3 coding sequence is TGTGCCAGCCGCCGCGGAACCTTTACGCAGTATTTT. Translated, it gives CASRRGTFTQYF.

In regard to this clone: A read error may produce the germline difference seen at one junction end. This chain joins TRBV6-6 and TRBJ2-1, with D possibly matching TRBD1 (5 bases). Germline assignment: CDR1 MNHNY and CDR2 SVGAGI (reference sequence). The CDR3 sequence is 12 residues long. The CDR3, as DNA: TGTGCCAGCAGCCCGACAGAGGAAAGGCCACTCTTC. Encoded protein: CASSPTEERPLF.

V gene TRBV5-1 combines with J gene TRBJ2-7; D gene unclear. This CDR3 has 15 amino acids. Germline loops: CDR1 SGHRS, CDR2 YFSETQ. Trimming cost V 1 base and J 0 bases, with 11 bases left between them. CDR3: CASSLRATTSYEQYF. CDR3 in DNA: TGCGCCAGCAGCTTGAGAGCAACGACCTCCTACGAGCAGTACTTC.

This chain links TRBV11-2 with TRBJ2-6; the match to TRBD1 covers 7 bases. V trimming: 5 bases; J trimming: 4 bases; junction bases outside the gene matches: 11. Germline CDR1 and CDR2: SGHAT and FQNNGV. The CDR3 runs 17 residues. CDR3 in DNA: TGTGCCAGCAGCCCCCGACAGGGCCCAGAGGGGGCCAACGTCCTGACTTTC. Its translation: CASSPRQGPEGANVLTF.

J is TRBJ2-1 and V is TRBV5-5; perhaps TRBD2 as D (5 bases). This CDR3 contains 16 residues. Trimming left V 6 bases short and J 5 bases short, with 21 bases between. Germline CDR1 reads SGHKS; CDR2 reads YYEKEE (reference sequence). Here the CDR3 reads CASTRGWYLSDNEQFF. CDR3 nucleotide sequence: TGTGCCAGCACCCGGGGTTGGTACCTTTCCGACAATGAGCAGTTCTTC.

V is TRBV2 and J is TRBJ2-7; 11 nucleotides align to TRBD2. This CDR3 is 15 amino acids long. The V and J ends lost 7 bases and 12 bases, in that order; junction bases with no gene match: 17. The V gene's germline CDR1 is SNHLY and CDR2 FYNNEI. In nucleotides, the CDR3 is TGTGCCAGCACTACGGGCCACACTAGCGGGAGCGCTCCGTACTTC. Protein: CASTTGHTSGSAPYF.

This chain uses TRBV7-3 with TRBJ2-1, with 10 bases that match TRBD2. This CDR3 has 17 residues. CDR1 is SGHTA, CDR2 FQGTGA, per germline. J was trimmed by 9 bases and V by 0 bases; bases with no gene match: 11. CDR3 in amino acids: CASSLTSVGLAPSEQFF. The CDR3 DNA sequence: TGTGCCAGCAGCTTAACGTCAGTGGGACTAGCGCCCAGTGAGCAGTTCTTC.

The chain recombines TRBV6-1 with TRBJ1-2, with D perhaps matching TRBD1 (6 bases). V lost 4 bases, J lost 6 bases, and 15 bases lay in between. The CDR3 spans 14 residues. Germline CDR1 is MNHNS and CDR2 is SASEGT. CDR3 nucleotide sequence: TGTGCCAGCAGTGCCCCCGGGACAAACCATGGCTACACCTTC. Residues: CASSAPGTNHGYTF.

The V call is TRBV5-1, the J call TRBJ2-1; 11 bases line up with TRBD1. The V gene end was trimmed by 2 bases and the J gene end by 7 bases; junction bases not matched to a gene: 2. CDR3 length equals 14 residues. Looked up from germline, CDR1 is SGHRS and CDR2 is YFSETQ. DNA of the CDR3: TGCGCCAGCAGCTTAGGGACAGGGGGAAATGAGCAGTTCTTC. Protein: CASSLGTGGNEQFF. The full variable domain, in which reference TRBV5-1 and TRBJ2-1 provide the parts outside the CDR3, is KAGVTQTPRYLIKTRGQQVTLSCSPISGHRSVSWYQQTPGQGLQFLFEYFSETQRNKGNFPGRFSGRQFSNSRSEMNVSTLELGDSALYLCASSLGTGGNEQFFGPGTRLTVL.

The chain recombines TRBV4-1 with TRBJ2-5, with D possibly TRBD1 on 6 matching bases. V shed 2 bases and J shed 7 bases, with 14 bases lying between them. The germline V gene has CDR1 MGHRA and CDR2 YSYEKL. The CDR3 contains 14 residues. The CDR3 sequence: CASSQLGGLGTQYF. CDR3 in DNA: TGCGCCAGCAGCCAATTAGGGGGTCTTGGGACCCAGTACTTC.